Below, one T cell receptor beta chain is given with its context. Original data processing: Estimation of nucleated cell counts was performed using reference gene primer amplification. Only in-frame clones appear in the TCRdb table, and some are missing; sequencing was by immunoSEQ multiplex PCR. D and trimming were read from the DNA, whereas the V and J calls and clone size are those reported in that table. The profile shows hundreds of thousands of clones, around 91% of them singletons. The length of the CDR3 is 15 residues. The germline V gene encodes CDR1 MGHDK and CDR2 SYGVNS. V lost 2 bases, J lost 1 base, and 2 bases stayed unmatched. This sample is part of a study of blood T cell repertoires in COVID-19. All enrollees were about 18 to 100 years old and from 24 US areas.

Sequencing was done on a sample of PBMCs or T cells enriched from blood (not recorded which). This rearrangement joins TRBV25-1 to TRBJ2-7, with 10 bases aligning to TRBD2. This clonotype was obtained from a woman in her late teens or twenties with acute COVID-19. The CDR3 region is CASSELAGVSYEQYF. In DNA, the CDR3 is TGTGCCAGCAGTGAACTAGCGGGGGTATCCTACGAGCAGTACTTC.